This TCR beta chain was recorded in a study of T-cell reconstitution after alpha-beta-depleted transplantation in children. This clonotype was recorded many times. CDR1 and CDR2 from the germline V gene are ENHRY and SYGVKD. There are 18 residues in the CDR3. The V end was cut by 0 bases, the J end by 4 bases, with 18 bases between. Unique molecular identifiers were built into the TCRbeta library. MiXCR, applied by TCRdb to the PCR reads, yields one record per CDR3 protein. The repertoire holds over 150,000 distinct CDR3 sequences, with around 10% as singletons. The sequenced sample was PBMCs, obtained before TCRalphabeta/CD19-depleted stem cell transplant. The rearrangement joins TRBV10-3 to TRBJ2-2, with unresolved D. This clonotype originated in a boy between 2 and 10 years old with acute myeloid leukemia, due to receive a stem cell transplant. Written as DNA, the CDR3 is TGTGCCATCAGTGAGTCTTTTATCTCCCGCGGCGGCACCGGGGAGCTGTTTTTT. This encodes CAISESFISRGGTGELFF.